The 23 T cell receptor beta chains below all came from one sample that was sequenced in a study of blood T cell repertoires in COVID-19 (dated by TCRdb to 2018 to 2020). To prepare the library, the immunoSEQ multiplex PCR assay was applied. TCRdb retrieved this table from immuneACCESS and kept in-frame rearrangements only. Not all clones are present; in checked studies, unresolved V genes account for under half, and no reason is known for the remainder. For this sample the table gives 140,000 to 150,000 clones, of which just under 90% were detected only once. The ten top clones hold roughly 8% of the sample. The sequenced sample consisted of peripheral blood. The receptors come from a woman aged 45-59 years with active or convalescent COVID-19.

This chain uses TRBV6-5 with TRBJ1-6; D is possibly TRBD1 (6 bases). The CDR3 totals 13 residues. V was trimmed by 5 bases and J by 9 bases, leaving 11 bases between them. Germline-derived CDR1 and CDR2 are MNHEY and SVGAGI. CDR3 loop: CASSPDSRSPLHF. For the CDR3, the DNA is TGTGCCAGCAGTCCGGACAGCCGTTCACCCCTCCACTTT.

Here the CDR3 DNA reads TGTGCCAGCAGCTTAGGCGGGGTATTTGACTATGGCTACACCTTC. Translated, it gives CASSLGGVFDYGYTF. This chain connects TRBV7-2 to TRBJ1-2; D gene ambiguous. The length of the CDR3 is 15 residues. CDR1 SGHTA and CDR2 FQGNSA come from the germline V gene. V was trimmed by 1 base and J by 3 bases, leaving 12 bases between them.

V is TRBV18 and J is TRBJ1-2, with 8 positions matching TRBD1. With V trimmed by 5 bases and J by 3 bases, 5 bases remained unmatched. The CDR3 is made up of 14 amino acids. Germline loops: CDR1 KGHSH, CDR2 LQKENI. CDR3 nucleotides: TGTGCCAGCTCAGTAGGGGGACAGGACTATGGCTACACCTTC. Amino acids: CASSVGGQDYGYTF.

This chain links TRBV3-1 (or the pseudogene TRBV3-2) with TRBJ1-1, with D maybe TRBD1 (6 bases). Trimming left V 8 bases short and J 1 base short, with 17 bases between. The CDR3 length is 15 residues. Germline V gene sequence: CDR1 LGHDT, CDR2 YNNKEL (reference sequence). In nucleotides, the CDR3 is TGTGCCAGCCGTAAGGGGGACGGCCAGAACACTGAAGCTTTCTTT. This translates into CASRKGDGQNTEAFF.

V gene TRBV29-1 combines with J gene TRBJ2-3, with D perhaps matching TRBD1 (5 bases). Trimming pared 5 bases from V and 6 bases from J, leaving 12 bases between. Per the germline V gene, CDR1 is SQVTM and CDR2 is ANQGSEA. The CDR3 is 12 amino acids. The CDR3 protein is CSVKRGGDTQYF. In DNA form, the CDR3 reads TGCAGCGTTAAAAGGGGTGGGGATACGCAGTATTTT.

The V call is TRBV7-9, the J call TRBJ2-7, with D perhaps matching TRBD2 (5 bases). The germline V gene encodes CDR1 SEHNR and CDR2 FQNEAQ (reference sequence). V lost 6 bases, J lost 7 bases, and 25 bases lay in between. This CDR3 has 16 amino acids. Here the CDR3 reads CASSFRTKESLEEQYF. The CDR3 region has the DNA TGTGCCAGCAGTTTTAGGACGAAAGAGTCACTAGAGGAGCAGTACTTC.

The chain combines TRBV19 with TRBJ2-5, with TRBD2 matching over 13 bases. The CDR3 length is 16 residues. The ends lost 1 base at V and 1 base at J; junction bases unmatched: 0. Looked up from germline, CDR1 is LNHDA and CDR2 is SQIVND (reference sequence). The CDR3 nucleotides are TGTGCCAGTAGTATAGGGACTAGCGGGGGCCAAGAGACCCAGTACTTC. Translation: CASSIGTSGGQETQYF.

This clone was seen just once. The J gene is TRBJ1-1, the V gene TRBV3-1 (or the pseudogene TRBV3-2); 9 bases line up with TRBD1. The CDR3 has 16 amino acids. Trimming removed 4 bases from V and 1 base from J; junction bases left unmatched: 7. Germline V gene sequence: CDR1 LGHDT, CDR2 YNNKEL (reference sequence). The CDR3 here is CASSPAPGQGNTEAFF. The DNA of the CDR3 is TGTGCCAGCAGCCCGGCCCCGGGACAGGGGAACACTGAAGCTTTCTTT.

The V call is TRBV25-1, the J call TRBJ2-5; the match to TRBD1 covers 7 bases. V shed 1 base, J shed 3 bases, and the junction held 5 bases outside the gene matches. CDR3 length equals 15 residues. From germline, CDR1 is MGHDK and CDR2 SYGVNS. The DNA of the CDR3 is TGTGCCAGCAGTGAATCAGGGACAGCGAAAGAGACCCAGTACTTC. Amino acids: CASSESGTAKETQYF. Complete variable domain (other parts from reference TRBV25-1 and TRBJ2-5): EADIYQTPRYLVIGTGKKITLECSQTMGHDKMYWYQQDPGMELHLIHYSYGVNSTEKGDLSSESTVSRIRTEHFPLTLESARPSHTSQYLCASSESGTAKETQYFGPGTRLLVL.

The rearrangement joins TRBV7-9 to TRBJ1-2, with TRBD1 matching over 8 bases. Germline CDR1 is SEHNR and CDR2 is FQNEAQ (reference sequence). This CDR3 region has 14 residues. Trimming took 4 bases from V and 8 from J; bases not matched to a gene: 9. CDR3 region: CASSSGTGSWGYTF. CDR3 nucleotides: TGTGCCAGCAGCTCAGGGACAGGCTCATGGGGCTACACCTTC.

The V call is TRBV5-1, the J call TRBJ2-3; the D gene is possibly TRBD2 (5 bases). V was shortened by 4 bases and J by 5 bases, with 14 bases between the two germline ends. Germline CDR1 SGHRS, CDR2 YFSETQ. The CDR3 contains 14 residues. The CDR3 coding sequence is TGCGCCAGCAGCGATACGGGCGCGGGAGATACGCAGTATTTT. This sequence encodes CASSDTGAGDTQYF.

The chain carries TRBV7-9 and TRBJ2-1, with 11 nucleotides matching TRBD1. Germline V CDR1 and CDR2: SEHNR, FQNEAQ (reference sequence). The CDR3 spans 16 residues. V lost 3 bases and J lost 7; bases outside the gene matches: 8. The CDR3 nucleotides are TGTGCCAGCAGCTTGCGGACAGGGGGCACCGGGAATGAGCAGTTCTTC. It specifies CASSLRTGGTGNEQFF.

This clone was counted once. V is TRBV5-1 and J is TRBJ1-1, with 9 nucleotides matching TRBD1. V shed 4 bases and J 1 base; nucleotides not matched to a gene: 5. Germline V gene data show CDR1 as SGHRS and CDR2 as YFSETQ. This CDR3 spans 15 amino acids. CDR3 region: CASSPGQGPNTEAFF. The CDR3 nucleotides read TGCGCCAGCAGCCCGGGACAGGGCCCGAACACTGAAGCTTTCTTT. The complete variable domain, with remaining parts taken from reference TRBV5-1 and TRBJ1-1, reads KAGVTQTPRYLIKTRGQQVTLSCSPISGHRSVSWYQQTPGQGLQFLFEYFSETQRNKGNFPGRFSGRQFSNSRSEMNVSTLELGDSALYLCASSPGQGPNTEAFFGQGTRLTVV.

This clone was picked up a small number of times. The chain combines TRBV15 with TRBJ2-1; D not certain. V lost 3 bases, J lost 9 bases, and 9 bases lay in between. This CDR3 is built from 12 residues. The V gene's germline CDR1 is LNHNV and CDR2 YYDKDF (reference sequence). CDR3 protein: CATSRLVGEQFF. As DNA, the CDR3 is TGTGCCACCAGCAGGTTAGTTGGTGAGCAGTTCTTC.

The chain recombines TRBV11-2 with TRBJ1-3; D unresolved. This CDR3 is 13 amino acids long. Per the germline V gene, CDR1 is SGHAT and CDR2 is FQNNGV. The V gene lost 3 bases and the J gene lost 2 bases, with 5 bases spanning the gap. CDR3 sequence: CASSFVTGNTIYF. The CDR3 nucleotides read TGTGCCAGCAGCTTCGTAACTGGAAACACCATATATTTT.

The chain joins TRBV2 to TRBJ2-5; the D is unclear. V lost 8 bases and J lost 1, with 8 bases in between. The CDR3 totals 12 residues. Germline V CDR1 and CDR2: SNHLY, FYNNEI. Here the CDR3 DNA reads TGTGCCAGCGGGCGCCCCCAAGAGACCCAGTACTTC. This codes for CASGRPQETQYF.

In this sample, this clone turned up once. V gene TRBV28 combines with J gene TRBJ1-1; 7 bases fit TRBD1. Germline lookup yields CDR1 MDHEN and CDR2 SYDVKM. This CDR3 comprises 16 residues. J gave up 2 bases and V 5 bases, and 11 bases lay outside the gene matches. In nucleotides, the CDR3 is TGTGCCAGCAGTCTACCTCGGGACAGTTTTAACACTGAAGCTTTCTTT. Protein product: CASSLPRDSFNTEAFF.

V gene TRBV10-2 combines with J gene TRBJ2-1; D not resolved. The V gene lost 4 bases and the J gene lost 4 bases, with 14 bases spanning the gap. The CDR3 totals 15 residues. Germline V gene lookup returns CDR1 WSHSY and CDR2 SAAADI. The CDR3 region is CASSAVSAEYNEQFF. For the CDR3, the DNA is TGCGCCAGCAGTGCCGTTTCGGCGGAATACAATGAGCAGTTCTTC.

This clone appeared a single time. This chain links TRBV19 with TRBJ1-5, with 9 bases matching TRBD1. This CDR3 region has 13 residues. Germline-derived CDR1 and CDR2 are LNHDA and SQIVND (reference sequence). V shed 6 bases, J shed 6 bases, and the junction held 3 bases outside the gene matches. The CDR3 sequence: CASRGTGSQPQHF. CDR3 nucleotide sequence: TGTGCCAGTAGAGGGACAGGGTCTCAGCCCCAGCATTTT. The whole variable domain, remainder taken from reference TRBV19 and TRBJ1-5, is DGGITQSPKYLFRKEGQNVTLSCEQNLNHDAMYWYRQDPGQGLRLIYYSQIVNDFQKGDIAEGYSVSREKKESFPLTVTSAQKNPTAFYLCASRGTGSQPQHFGDGTRLSIL.

This chain uses TRBV4-1 with TRBJ2-7, with D possibly being TRBD2 (6 bases). The V and J ends lost 1 base and 0 bases respectively, with 13 bases between them. There are 16 residues in the CDR3. Germline V gene data show CDR1 as MGHRA and CDR2 as YSYEKL. CDR3 sequence: CASSQVSAGNSYEQYF. The CDR3 coding sequence is TGCGCCAGCAGCCAAGTTTCTGCGGGAAACTCCTACGAGCAGTACTTC.

The J gene is TRBJ2-1, the V gene TRBV19; 11 nucleotides match TRBD2. Trimming cost V 4 bases and J 6 bases; bases outside gene matches: 5. Per the germline V gene, CDR1 is LNHDA and CDR2 is SQIVND (reference sequence). The CDR3 is 15 residues long. Here the CDR3 reads CASSRRLAGLNEQFF. The CDR3 bases are TGTGCCAGTAGTAGGCGACTAGCGGGACTCAATGAGCAGTTCTTC.

This sequence joins TRBV27 and TRBJ2-3, with 7 positions matching TRBD2. The junction had 9 bases not matched to a gene; V was cut back by 9 bases and J by 0 bases. Germline-derived CDR1 and CDR2 are MNHEY and SMNVEV (reference sequence). There are 15 residues in the CDR3. The CDR3: CASRELALSTDTQYF. In nucleotides, the CDR3 is TGTGCCAGTCGCGAACTAGCGCTTAGCACAGATACGCAGTATTTT.

The chain employs TRBV28 and TRBJ2-4; 7 bases agree with TRBD2. The CDR3 spans 14 residues. With 5 bases clipped from V and 3 bases from J, the junction kept 4 bases outside the gene matches. The germline V gene has CDR1 MDHEN and CDR2 SYDVKM. The CDR3 DNA follows: TGTGCCAGCAGTCCCTCGGGGGGCAAAAACATTCAGTACTTC. Translated: CASSPSGGKNIQYF.